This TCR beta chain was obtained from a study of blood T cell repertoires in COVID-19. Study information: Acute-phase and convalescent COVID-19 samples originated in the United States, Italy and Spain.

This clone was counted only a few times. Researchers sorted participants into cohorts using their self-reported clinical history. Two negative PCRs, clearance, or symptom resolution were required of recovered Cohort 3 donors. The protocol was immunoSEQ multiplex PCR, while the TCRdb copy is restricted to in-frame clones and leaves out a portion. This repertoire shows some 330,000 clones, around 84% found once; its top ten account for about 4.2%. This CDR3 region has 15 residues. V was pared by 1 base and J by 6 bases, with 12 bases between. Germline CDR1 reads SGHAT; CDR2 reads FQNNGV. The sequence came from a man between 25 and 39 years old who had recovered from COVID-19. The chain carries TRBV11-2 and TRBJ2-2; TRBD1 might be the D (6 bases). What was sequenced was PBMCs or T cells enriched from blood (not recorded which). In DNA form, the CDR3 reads TGTGCCAGCAGCTTAGTTCAGGGGAGCGCCGGGGAGCTGTTTTTT. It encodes CASSLVQGSAGELFF. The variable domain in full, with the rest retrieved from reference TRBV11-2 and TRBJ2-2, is EAGVAQSPRYKIIEKRQSVAFWCNPISGHATLYWYQQILGQGPKLLIQFQNNGVVDDSQLPKDRFSAERLKGVDSTLKIQPAKLEDSAVYLCASSLVQGSAGELFFGEGSRLTVL.